This T cell receptor beta chain comes out of a study of technical replicates of blood from a handful of donors. Profiled with immunoSEQ multiplex PCR; TCRdb holds only in-frame clones, not every one. The sample holds under 90,000 clones; 93% are singletons and the top ten take roughly 0.25%. The sequence derives from a human donor in good health. The sequenced sample consisted of T cells isolated from PBMCs.

The DNA for the CDR3 is TGTGCCAGCAGTTACTCGAAGGGACAGCGAAATGAAAAACTGTTTTTT. It specifies CASSYSKGQRNEKLFF. J is TRBJ1-4 and V is TRBV6-5; TRBD1 matches at 7 bases. The CDR3 totals 16 residues. V was pared by 0 bases and J by 5 bases, with 6 bases of the junction left unmatched. Germline V gene lookup returns CDR1 MNHEY and CDR2 SVGAGI.